One and the same sample provided the 27 T cell receptor beta chains below, sequenced in a study of cytomegalovirus exposure and HLA in healthy donors (dated by TCRdb to about 2017). Libraries were made using the immunoSEQ multiplex PCR assay. In its TCRdb copy, this immuneACCESS table keeps in-frame sequences only and misses some clones. Where compared with another copy, unresolved V genes explain less than half of these, and the others have no known cause. Counted in this sample were roughly 150,000 clones; around 82% of them appeared once. About 10% of the sample is taken by the ten largest. Sequenced input: PBMCs. The receptors come from a man younger than 40 in good health and CMV-seropositive.

V usage is TRBV6-1 and J usage is TRBJ1-4; tentatively, D is TRBD1 (6 bases). This CDR3 contains 14 residues. V dropped 6 bases and J dropped 5 bases, with 13 bases sitting between them. Germline assignment: CDR1 MNHNS and CDR2 SASEGT. This chain's CDR3 is CASRTLGQNEKLFF. The DNA for the CDR3 is TGTGCCAGCAGAACCCTGGGACAAAATGAAAAACTGTTTTTT.

The chain employs TRBV28 and TRBJ1-1; 11 bases match TRBD1. J gave up 5 bases and V 7 bases, and 9 bases lay outside the gene matches. This CDR3 is built from 15 residues. Germline V gene sequence: CDR1 MDHEN, CDR2 SYDVKM. CDR3 coding DNA: TGTGCCAGCACCTGGGACAGGGGGGTGGGAACTGAAGCTTTCTTT. It yields the protein CASTWDRGVGTEAFF.

The chain is built from TRBV28 and TRBJ1-2, with unresolved D. Trimming cost V 7 bases and J 3 bases, with 15 bases left between them. This CDR3 has 14 amino acids. The germline gives CDR1 MDHEN, CDR2 SYDVKM. This chain's CDR3 is CASTAAVGDYGYTF. The CDR3 coding sequence is TGTGCCAGCACGGCGGCAGTGGGTGACTATGGCTACACCTTC.

CDR3 in amino acids: CASSPSSSGTDTQYF. CDR3 DNA sequence: TGTGCCAGCAGCCCCTCCTCTAGCGGGACAGATACGCAGTATTTT. The chain carries TRBV7-2 and TRBJ2-3; 8 bases fit TRBD2. CDR3 length: 15 amino acids. The germline V gene has CDR1 SGHTA and CDR2 FQGNSA. With 5 bases clipped from V and 3 bases from J, the junction kept 7 bases outside the gene matches.

The CDR3 here is CSVSGLAGGEFADTQYF. In DNA form, the CDR3 reads TGCAGCGTTTCAGGACTAGCGGGAGGGGAGTTCGCAGATACGCAGTATTTT. The chain is built from TRBV29-1 and TRBJ2-3; 15 bases line up with TRBD2. This CDR3 comprises 17 residues. Unmatched junction bases numbered 10, after V lost 5 bases and J lost 4 bases. The V gene's germline CDR1 is SQVTM and CDR2 ANQGSEA.

This rearrangement joins TRBV6-1 to TRBJ1-2; 7 bases match TRBD1. Per the germline V gene, CDR1 is MNHNS and CDR2 is SASEGT. CDR3 size: 15 residues. J gave up 7 bases and V 0 bases, and 8 bases lay outside the gene matches. The CDR3 sequence: CASSEARRGLRGYTF. The CDR3 DNA reads as TGTGCCAGCAGTGAAGCGCGTAGGGGGCTACGTGGCTACACCTTC.

The chain uses TRBV11-2 and TRBJ2-7; D is perhaps TRBD1 (5 bases). CDR1 and CDR2 (germline): SGHAT, FQNNGV. V was trimmed by 2 bases and J by 2 bases, leaving 10 bases between them. This CDR3 region has 14 residues. DNA for the CDR3: TGTGCCAGCAGCTTAAGGGGCTCCACCTACGAGCAGTACTTC. The encoded protein is CASSLRGSTYEQYF.

The chain joins TRBV6-1 to TRBJ2-5; 11 bases are a match to TRBD2. Trimming cost V 6 bases and J 2 bases; bases outside gene matches: 5. The CDR3 covers 15 residues. The germline V gene has CDR1 MNHNS and CDR2 SASEGT. CDR3 residues: CASRLTSGVQETQYF. The CDR3 DNA is TGTGCCAGCAGACTGACTAGCGGGGTACAAGAGACCCAGTACTTC.

This sequence joins TRBV11-2 and TRBJ1-1, with 8 nucleotides matching TRBD1. Per the germline V gene, CDR1 is SGHAT and CDR2 is FQNNGV. The CDR3 loop spans 16 amino acids. V lost 3 bases to trimming and J lost 5 bases; unmatched junction nucleotides: 11. The CDR3 loop reads CASSLDRVVSLTEAFF. The CDR3 nucleotides are TGTGCCAGCAGCTTGGACAGGGTAGTAAGTTTGACTGAAGCTTTCTTT.

The chain employs TRBV9 and TRBJ2-3; TRBD2 is a possible D gene (5 bases). Germline V gene data show CDR1 as SGDLS and CDR2 as YYNGEE. This CDR3 contains 15 residues. V shed 4 bases and J shed 0 bases, with 12 bases lying between them. The CDR3 sequence: CASSLEGASTDTQYF. CDR3 sequence (DNA): TGTGCCAGCAGCCTTGAGGGAGCGAGCACAGATACGCAGTATTTT.

The chain carries TRBV6-5 and TRBJ1-1, with 10 bases lining up with TRBD1. This CDR3 is 14 amino acids long. Germline lookup yields CDR1 MNHEY and CDR2 SVGAGI. V trimming: 6 bases; J trimming: 6 bases; junction bases outside the gene matches: 7. In DNA form, the CDR3 reads TGTGCCAGCAGGGCAGGACAGGGGGGCCCTGAAGCTTTCTTT. Protein: CASRAGQGGPEAFF.

The rearrangement links TRBV6-1 to TRBJ2-4; the D gene is possibly TRBD2 (5 bases). V lost 5 bases and J 3 bases, leaving 14 bases between the germline ends. The germline gives CDR1 MNHNS, CDR2 SASEGT. This CDR3 comprises 15 residues. The CDR3 spells CASSPGTGSKNIQYF. The CDR3, as DNA: TGTGCCAGCAGTCCCGGAACGGGGAGCAAAAACATTCAGTACTTC.

The J gene is TRBJ2-6, the V gene TRBV6-5; D is unclear. The germline gives CDR1 MNHEY, CDR2 SVGAGI. V was cut by 2 bases and J by 2 bases, with 7 bases left in between. The CDR3 has 15 residues. The CDR3 coding sequence is TGTGCCAGCAGTTACCGGGTACCTGGGGCCAACGTCCTGACTTTC. This sequence encodes CASSYRVPGANVLTF.

The chain recombines TRBV7-2 with TRBJ2-7; 7 bases map to TRBD1. V was pared by 4 bases and J by 2 bases, with 8 bases of the junction left unmatched. The CDR3 extends over 15 amino acids. The germline CDR1 and CDR2 sequences are SGHTA and FQGNSA. The CDR3 loop is CASSSGTALPYEQYF. The CDR3 DNA reads as TGTGCCAGCAGCTCCGGGACAGCGCTCCCCTACGAGCAGTACTTC.

The gene calls are TRBV19 and TRBJ1-5, with a weak D call TRBD1 (6 bases). Trimming left V 6 bases short and J 0 bases short, with 18 bases between. The length of the CDR3 is 17 residues. Germline V gives CDR1 LNHDA, CDR2 SQIVND (reference sequence). CDR3 nucleotide sequence: TGTGCCAGTAGCAGCTCCGGGACACTCTATAGCAATCAGCCCCAGCATTTT. Its translation is CASSSSGTLYSNQPQHF.

The genes are TRBV29-1 and TRBJ2-3, with 8 bases that match TRBD2. V was pared by 7 bases and J by 1 base, with 4 bases of the junction left unmatched. The CDR3 extends over 13 amino acids. The germline V gene encodes CDR1 SQVTM and CDR2 ANQGSEA. Here the CDR3 DNA reads TGCAGCGCAACAGCGGGGGGCACAGATACGCAGTATTTT. Amino acids: CSATAGGTDTQYF.

The genes are TRBV7-9 and TRBJ1-5; 7 nucleotides match TRBD1. Germline CDR1 and CDR2: SEHNR and FQNEAQ (reference sequence). This CDR3 spans 17 amino acids. Losses at the gene ends were 5 bases for V and 5 bases for J; bases not matched to a gene: 15. The CDR3 sequence: CASSGTAGRRRDQPQHF. CDR3 nucleotides: TGTGCCAGCAGCGGGACAGCAGGCAGAAGGAGGGATCAGCCCCAGCATTTT.

CDR3 bases: TGTGCCAGCAGCTTGGGGACAGGTCTCTATGGCTACACCTTC. It is translated as CASSLGTGLYGYTF. This sequence joins TRBV5-6 and TRBJ1-2; TRBD1 aligns across 7 bases. Germline V gene data show CDR1 as SGHDT and CDR2 as YYEEEE. J was trimmed by 4 bases and V by 0 bases; bases with no gene match: 3. The CDR3 has 14 amino acids. Using reference TRBV5-6 and TRBJ1-2 for the parts outside the CDR3, the full variable domain is DAGVTQSPTHLIKTRGQQVTLRCSPKSGHDTVSWYQQALGQGPQFIFQYYEEEERQRGNFPDRFSGHQFPNYSSELNVNALLLGDSALYLCASSLGTGLYGYTFGSGTRLTVV.

The rearrangement links TRBV2 to TRBJ2-7, with D possibly matching TRBD1 (5 bases). The V gene's germline CDR1 is SNHLY and CDR2 FYNNEI. The CDR3 is made up of 12 amino acids. V was clipped by 7 bases and J by 5 bases, with 12 bases between them. The CDR3 DNA is TGTGCCAGCAAGCAGGGAATACACGAGCAGTACTTC. Translated: CASKQGIHEQYF. Full variable domain (rest looked up from reference TRBV2 and TRBJ2-7): EPEVTQTPSHQVTQMGQEVILRCVPISNHLYFYWYRQILGQKVEFLVSFYNNEISEKSEIFDDQFSVERPDGSNFTLKIRSTKLEDSAMYFCASKQGIHEQYFGPGTRLTVT.

The chain uses TRBV7-3 and TRBJ1-5, with D possibly being TRBD1 (5 bases). Germline V gene lookup returns CDR1 SGHTA and CDR2 FQGTGA. Trimming stripped 4 bases from V and 6 bases from J, with 10 bases between. This CDR3 comprises 13 residues. The CDR3 is CASSSTGGQPQHF. In DNA, the CDR3 is TGTGCCAGCAGCTCTACAGGCGGTCAGCCCCAGCATTTT.

The V and J genes are TRBV18 and TRBJ1-1, with 9 nucleotides matching TRBD1. In germline, CDR1 is KGHSH, CDR2 LQKENI. The J segment lost 3 bases and the V segment lost 5 bases, leaving 4 bases of the junction unmatched. The CDR3 is 14 amino acids. CDR3 nucleotides: TGTGCCAGCTCAGAACAGGGGGCTTACACTGAAGCTTTCTTT. Translating gives CASSEQGAYTEAFF.

The sample holds one count of this clone. The CDR3 DNA sequence: TGTGCCAGCAGCTTAGACGGGCGGGCCTACAATGAGCAGTTCTTC. Amino acids: CASSLDGRAYNEQFF. The genes are TRBV7-2 and TRBJ2-1; a possible D gene is TRBD2 (5 bases). V lost 1 base to trimming and J lost 2 bases, with 9 bases between them. This CDR3 comprises 15 residues. Germline V lookup: CDR1 SGHTA, CDR2 FQGNSA.

V and J are TRBV28 and TRBJ2-3, with D perhaps matching TRBD1 (5 bases). Trimming stripped 4 bases from V and 6 bases from J, with 14 bases between. The CDR3 sequence is 14 residues long. Germline V lookup: CDR1 MDHEN, CDR2 SYDVKM. The CDR3 loop reads CASSSVQGWDTQYF. Here the CDR3 DNA reads TGTGCCAGCAGTTCCGTCCAGGGATGGGATACGCAGTATTTT.

CDR3 nucleotides: TGTGCCAGCAGCCCTCAGGTGGGGAGTGAGCAGTTCTTC. Amino acids: CASSPQVGSEQFF. The chain recombines TRBV11-2 with TRBJ2-1; perhaps TRBD2 as D (5 bases). The CDR3 spans 13 residues. V was pared by 5 bases and J by 9 bases, with 14 bases between. Germline V gene sequence: CDR1 SGHAT, CDR2 FQNNGV.

The chain uses TRBV9 and TRBJ1-5; 10 bases are shared with TRBD1. J lost 2 bases, V lost 3 bases, and 11 bases had no gene match. Germline assignment: CDR1 SGDLS and CDR2 YYNGEE. This CDR3 contains 18 residues. CDR3 residues: CASSDDRGRGMGNQPQHF. CDR3 nucleotides: TGTGCCAGCAGCGACGACAGGGGGCGCGGAATGGGCAATCAGCCCCAGCATTTT.

The V call is TRBV6-5, the J call TRBJ2-1; 11 bases agree with TRBD1. This CDR3 spans 16 amino acids. Germline CDR1 reads MNHEY; CDR2 reads SVGAGI. The V and J ends lost 3 bases and 7 bases, in that order; junction bases with no gene match: 8. CDR3 in amino acids: CASSYPTGQGGNEQFF. The CDR3 DNA reads as TGTGCCAGCAGTTATCCGACGGGACAGGGGGGGAATGAGCAGTTCTTC.

J is TRBJ1-4 and V is TRBV5-6; D ambiguous. Trimming shortened V by 0 bases and J by 7 bases, and 13 bases separated the two germline ends. The CDR3 contains 15 residues. CDR1 and CDR2 from the germline V gene are SGHDT and YYEEEE. The CDR3 DNA reads TGTGCCAGCAGCTTGGGACCGATACGAGGTGAAAAACTGTTTTTT. This translates into CASSLGPIRGEKLFF.